The text below deals with one TCR beta chain. This sample was taken from a study of T cell responses to AZD1222 COVID-19 vaccine. V lost 0 bases and J 4 bases, leaving 12 bases between the germline ends. Germline V gene sequence: CDR1 MGHRA, CDR2 YSYEKL. The CDR3 runs to 15 residues. The table came from immunoSEQ multiplex PCR; TCRdb's copy has only in-frame clones and leaves some out. This table has about 150,000 clones, roughly 89% appearing once. The chain uses TRBV4-1 and TRBJ1-2; no clear D. This TCR was recovered from an adult who received the MenACWY meningococcal vaccine as a control. The specimen was peripheral blood, collected 28 days after the second dose of the MenACWY control vaccine. Here the CDR3 reads CASSQEWSGGYGYTF. The DNA of the CDR3 is TGCGCCAGCAGCCAAGAGTGGAGCGGAGGCTATGGCTACACCTTC.